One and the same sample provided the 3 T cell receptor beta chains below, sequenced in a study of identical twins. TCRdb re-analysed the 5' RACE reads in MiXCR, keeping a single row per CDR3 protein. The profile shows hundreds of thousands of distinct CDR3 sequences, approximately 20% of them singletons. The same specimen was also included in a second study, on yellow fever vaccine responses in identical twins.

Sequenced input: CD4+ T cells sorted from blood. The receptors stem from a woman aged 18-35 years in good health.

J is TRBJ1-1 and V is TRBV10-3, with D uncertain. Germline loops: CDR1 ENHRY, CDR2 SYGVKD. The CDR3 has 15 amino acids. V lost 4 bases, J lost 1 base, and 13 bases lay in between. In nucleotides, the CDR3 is TGTGCCATCAGTGTCCCCGGGTCGTCGAACACTGAAGCTTTCTTT. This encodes CAISVPGSSNTEAFF.

The CDR3 region has the DNA TGCAGCGCTGTCGGACAGGTCGACTCCTACGAGCAGTACTTC. It encodes CSAVGQVDSYEQYF. The V gene is TRBV29-1, the J gene TRBJ2-7, with TRBD1 matching over 7 bases. The CDR3 is 14 amino acids. Germline V gene data show CDR1 as SQVTM and CDR2 as ANQGSEA. Germline trimming cut 7 bases from V and 0 bases from J; bases unmatched to any gene: 9.

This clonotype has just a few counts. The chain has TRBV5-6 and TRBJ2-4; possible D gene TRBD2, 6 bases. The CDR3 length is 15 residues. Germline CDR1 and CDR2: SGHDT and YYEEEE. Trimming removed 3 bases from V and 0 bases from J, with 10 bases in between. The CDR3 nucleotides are TGTGCCAGCAGCTCAGCTAGCGAAGCCAAAAACATTCAGTACTTC. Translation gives CASSSASEAKNIQYF.